These 19 T cell receptor beta chains originate from one sample sequenced in a study of T-cell reconstitution after alpha-beta-depleted transplantation in children. Preparing the TCRbeta library involved the use of unique molecular identifiers. TCRdb recomputed calls from the PCR reads with MiXCR, one row per CDR3 protein. The table shows roughly 500,000 distinct CDR3 sequences, with roughly an eighth occurring only once. The starting material was PBMCs from the stem cell graft donor, obtained from the stem cell graft. All receptors derive from a human donor who donated a stem cell graft to a child with combined immunodeficiency.

This chain links TRBV6-1 with TRBJ1-4, with TRBD1 matching over 8 bases. This CDR3 is 13 amino acids long. The V gene end was trimmed by 4 bases and the J gene end by 5 bases; junction bases not matched to a gene: 0. Germline lookup yields CDR1 MNHNS and CDR2 SASEGT. CDR3 in amino acids: CASSGTGNEKLFF. CDR3 in DNA: TGTGCCAGCAGTGGGACAGGGAATGAAAAACTGTTTTTT.

This clonotype was seen at least ten times. This chain links TRBV21-1 with TRBJ2-2; whether TRBD2, the table's D call, matches the DNA was not checked. TRBV21-1 is an annotated pseudogene. The CDR3 covers 17 residues. CDR3 sequence (DNA): TGTGCCAGCAGCAGGGTTAGTCGAGGGCTTTACACCGGGGAGCTGTTTTTT. This translates into CASSRVSRGLYTGELFF.

This clonotype was detected many times. The V gene is TRBV29-1, the J gene TRBJ1-2; D not resolved. Germline-derived CDR1 and CDR2 are SQVTM and ANQGSEA. The CDR3 has 14 residues. Trimming stripped 6 bases from V and 4 bases from J, with 18 bases between. The CDR3, as DNA: TGCAGCGTCCTCCTCTCCCCAGGAATCTATGGCTACACCTTC. This sequence encodes CSVLLSPGIYGYTF.

The rearrangement joins TRBV11-2 to TRBJ2-1, with D unclear. CDR1 SGHAT and CDR2 FQNNGV come from the germline V gene. Trimming cost V 6 bases and J 2 bases, with 17 bases left between them. The length of the CDR3 is 16 residues. The CDR3 region has the DNA TGTGCCAGCAGGTTCCAACTTGTTGGGGCCTACAATGAGCAGTTCTTC. It encodes CASRFQLVGAYNEQFF.

This sequence joins TRBV6-2 or TRBV6-3 and TRBJ2-1; D may be TRBD2 (6 bases). Trimming pared 0 bases from V and 3 bases from J, leaving 15 bases between. The germline V gene has CDR1 MNHEY and CDR2 SVGEGT. There are 17 residues in the CDR3. The CDR3: CASSYSVWRAVYNEQFF. CDR3 DNA: TGTGCCAGCAGTTACTCGGTCTGGAGGGCCGTCTACAATGAGCAGTTCTTC.

This clonotype came up many times. The chain recombines TRBV6-6 with TRBJ1-1; 7 bases are shared with TRBD1. This CDR3 has 13 residues. V dropped 5 bases and J dropped 11; count of bases not matched to a gene: 11. Germline V gives CDR1 MNHNY, CDR2 SVGAGI (reference sequence). Here the CDR3 reads CASSNPGGHTAFF. The DNA of the CDR3 is TGTGCCAGCAGTAATCCAGGGGGGCATACGGCTTTCTTT.

V is TRBV12-3 or TRBV12-4 and J is TRBJ2-3; tentatively, D is TRBD1 or TRBD2 (5 bases each). V was trimmed by 2 bases and J by 6 bases, leaving 12 bases between them. The CDR3 consists of 14 residues. CDR3 loop: CASSLTRGADTQYF. The CDR3 DNA follows: TGTGCCAGCAGTTTAACCCGGGGCGCGGATACGCAGTATTTT.

This clonotype was seen many times. The rearrangement links TRBV27 to TRBJ2-7, with D tentatively TRBD1 (6 bases). Trimming left V 5 bases short and J 5 bases short, with 13 bases between. Germline V gives CDR1 MNHEY, CDR2 SMNVEV (reference sequence). CDR3 size: 13 residues. This chain's CDR3 is CASSLTGIHEQYF. The DNA for the CDR3 is TGTGCCAGCAGTCTTACAGGGATCCACGAGCAGTACTTC.

This clonotype was counted a few times. The CDR3 DNA is TGTGCCAGCAGCGTAGGGGGAGGGTACGGTGAAAAACTGTTTTTT. Translating gives CASSVGGGYGEKLFF. This sequence joins TRBV9 and TRBJ1-4, with D hard to call. V lost 0 bases, J lost 7 bases, and 13 bases lay in between. CDR3 size: 15 residues. Germline CDR1 SGDLS, CDR2 YYNGEE.

The genes are TRBV20-1 and TRBJ2-1, with 11 bases matching TRBD2. V lost 1 base to trimming and J lost 4 bases; unmatched junction nucleotides: 9. Germline CDR1 DFQATT, CDR2 SNEGSKA (reference sequence). The CDR3 has 17 residues. CDR3 sequence (DNA): TGCAGTGCTAGAGGACTAGCGGGACCCGTTGCTTACAATGAGCAGTTCTTC. Translating it yields CSARGLAGPVAYNEQFF.

This clonotype was seen a handful of times. V gene TRBV7-9 combines with J gene TRBJ2-5, with 8 nucleotides matching TRBD2. Germline V lookup: CDR1 SEHNR, CDR2 FQNEAQ (reference sequence). The CDR3 has 18 amino acids. V lost 2 bases and J lost 4; bases outside the gene matches: 15. The CDR3 is CASSLLQAGTRKRETQYF. The CDR3 region has the DNA TGTGCCAGCAGCTTATTGCAGGCGGGGACTAGGAAAAGAGAGACCCAGTACTTC.

This clonotype was observed a handful of times. The chain couples TRBV12-3 or TRBV12-4 to TRBJ2-1, with TRBD2 matching over 7 bases. This CDR3 contains 17 residues. The ends lost 4 bases at V and 0 bases at J; junction bases unmatched: 9. The CDR3 here is CASSSPSGRSSYNEQFF. Written as DNA, the CDR3 is TGTGCCAGCAGTTCACCCTCCGGGAGGAGCTCCTACAATGAGCAGTTCTTC.

The chain recombines TRBV6-5 with TRBJ2-2; D not resolved. The CDR3 is made up of 14 amino acids. CDR1 and CDR2 from the germline V gene are MNHEY and SVGAGI. Trimming cost V 0 bases and J 6 bases, with 8 bases left between them. The CDR3 loop is CASSYSIGSGELFF. The CDR3 DNA sequence: TGTGCCAGCAGTTACTCGATAGGGTCCGGGGAGCTGTTTTTT.

This clonotype was observed a few times. This rearrangement joins TRBV12-3 or TRBV12-4 to TRBJ1-4, with TRBD1 matching over 8 bases. The V and J ends lost 3 bases and 6 bases, in that order; junction bases with no gene match: 3. The CDR3 is made up of 14 amino acids. CDR3 sequence reads: CASSFEGQDEKLFF. DNA for the CDR3: TGTGCCAGCAGTTTTGAGGGACAGGATGAAAAACTGTTTTTT.

This clonotype was picked up many times. The chain joins TRBV12-3 or TRBV12-4 to TRBJ2-1; possible D gene TRBD1, 5 bases. V lost 3 bases, J lost 0 bases, and 9 bases lay in between. This CDR3 region has 15 residues. Here the CDR3 DNA reads TGTGCCAGCAGTTTTGCGCAGGGCTCCTACAATGAGCAGTTCTTC. Translating gives CASSFAQGSYNEQFF.

This clonotype was observed a handful of times. The chain joins TRBV30 to TRBJ2-1, with 7 positions matching TRBD2. This CDR3 is built from 13 residues. Trimming removed 2 bases from V and 4 bases from J; junction bases left unmatched: 2. Germline CDR1 and CDR2: GTSNPN and SVGIG (reference sequence). CDR3: CAWSSGVYNEQFF. Here the CDR3 DNA reads TGTGCCTGGAGTAGCGGGGTGTACAATGAGCAGTTCTTC.

This clonotype was counted a few times. The rearrangement joins TRBV24-1 to TRBJ2-1, with D unclear. The CDR3 is 16 residues long. The V gene lost 4 bases and the J gene lost 4 bases, with 16 bases spanning the gap. Germline V gene sequence: CDR1 KGHDR, CDR2 SFDVKD. For the CDR3, the DNA is TGTGCCACCAGTGAGCCCAGAGCATTCCCTTACAATGAGCAGTTCTTC. It specifies CATSEPRAFPYNEQFF.

The chain recombines TRBV10-3 with TRBJ2-7, with D perhaps assigned TRBD1 or TRBD2 (5 bases each). Trimming pared 5 bases from V and 7 bases from J, leaving 18 bases between. This CDR3 is 14 amino acids long. The germline V gene encodes CDR1 ENHRY and CDR2 SYGVKD. The CDR3 loop is CAISTGAVRVEQYF. For the CDR3, the DNA is TGTGCCATCAGTACCGGGGCAGTACGAGTAGAGCAGTACTTC.

The genes are TRBV29-1 and TRBJ1-2; D is undetermined. The germline CDR1 and CDR2 sequences are SQVTM and ANQGSEA. The CDR3 totals 12 residues. Trimming took off 3 bases at V and 4 bases at J, with 9 bases between the two ends. The CDR3 DNA reads as TGCAGCGTTGATACGGCGCCCTATGGCTACACCTTC. Translation: CSVDTAPYGYTF.